The following is a T cell receptor beta chain sequence with its context. Repertoires were generated with immunoSEQ multiplex PCR, while TCRdb's copy carries only in-frame clones and drops some. The sample gives around 57,000 clones, about nine tenths of which show up once; about 2.2% is in the top ten. These data come from a study of T cell changes during pregnancy in multiple sclerosis. The source is a female donor in good health, enrolled as a control in a pregnancy study. Source: peripheral blood, taken in the third trimester of pregnancy.

The CDR3 sequence is CASSAAGSGNTIYF. The CDR3, as DNA: TGTGCCAGCAGCGCAGCAGGGTCTGGAAACACCATATATTTT. The chain combines TRBV7-8 with TRBJ1-3; tentative D call: TRBD1 (5 bases). The CDR3 covers 14 residues. V shed 5 bases and J shed 1 base, with 9 bases lying between them. From germline, CDR1 is SGHVS and CDR2 FQNEAQ. The full variable domain, rest sourced from reference TRBV7-8 and TRBJ1-3, is GAGVSQSPRYKVAKRGQDVALRCDPISGHVSLFWYQQALGQGPEFLTYFQNEAQLDKSGLPSDRFFAERPEGSVSTLKIQRTQQEDSAVYLCASSAAGSGNTIYFGEGSWLTVV.